This note documents a single TCR beta chain sequence. Its cognate antigen has yet to be identified. The record has no base qualities; no much larger clone is one base away. The CDR3 regions of human TCRbeta chains were analyzed by immunosequencing. Per the authors' processing: Repertoire TCRs were matched against a reference library of SARS-CoV-2-specific TCRs generated with the MIRA antigen-specificity platform. Breadth was defined as the fraction of unique TCRs that were SARS-CoV-2-associated, and depth was defined as the fraction of total T cells that were SARS-CoV-2-associated. Each spike-specific TCR was assigned to its reactive spike region and to a CD4 or CD8 class using the MIRA data. Log10-transformed breadth and depth values were compared by one-way ANOVA with Sidak's multiple comparisons tests. Here the immuneACCESS table is served through TCRdb, limited to in-frame sequences with V and J called. Missing clones are a known gap in these copies; in checked studies unresolved V genes cover under half, and the rest lacks a known reason. Clone size and the V and J calls come from that table; the DNA yielded D and trimming. The sample table lists 250,000 or so clones, approximately 95% of them with a count of one. The ten top clones hold around 0.6% of the sample.

The germline V gene sets CDR1 to SNHLY and CDR2 to FYNNEI. The junction carries 12 bases between V and J, which are trimmed by 6 bases and 6 bases respectively. The CDR3 runs 14 amino acids, cysteine and phenylalanine included. The read is trimmed to its CDR3 DNA, 42 bases read in frame from base 1. This record belongs to a study of T cell responses to AZD1222 COVID-19 vaccine (dated by TCRdb to 2020 to 2023). Regarding the research as a whole: AZD1222 recipients given second doses at about 4 weeks or at about 12 weeks were pooled, since spike-specific TCR depth and breadth were not found to differ between the two schedules. TCR sequencing covered over 230 trial participants: roughly 200 given two doses of AZD1222 and about 26 given two doses of MenACWY control vaccine. Trial participants were enrolled by age into 18-55, 56-69 and 70-plus year subgroups, with roughly 160, 29 and 62 TCR-sequenced participants respectively. General study outcomes and caveats: Conclusions about previously exposed vaccinees were limited because only six AZD1222 recipients were SARS-CoV-2 seropositive at baseline. A significant rise in spike-specific TCR breadth and depth was observed after two AZD1222 doses relative to day 0 and relative to MenACWY recipients. Participants were mostly white British and included more females than males, and it was suggested by the authors that clonal diversity may have been underestimated. In the small 56-69-year group, the increase in depth fell short of significance, most likely because of low power. Nearly half of unique spike-specific TCRs reportedly recognized epitopes outside regions mutated in the B.1.351 and B.1.1.7 variants. Because no samples from the day 14 peak response were available, repertoires could be characterized only after the peak T cell response. The vaccine-associated CD4 TCRs covered the entire spike protein, and the dominant responses fell in regions 160-218 and 743-854.

The time point label of this sample denotes: baseline before first vaccination. The vaccinee samples were drawn from two UK trials, COV001 and COV002, one of which was a single-blind randomized controlled phase 2/3 trial testing AZD1222 (ChAdOx1 nCoV-19) in healthy adults. For TCRbeta chain sequencing, PBMC samples from trial participants were taken at day 0 and at day 28 after the second dose. The source of this sequence is an adult in good health. Recombination joined TRBV2 with TRBJ1-6, with an unclear D gene assignment. The sequencing used peripheral blood, collected on day 0 of AZD1222 vaccination. The CDR3 here reads CASRRERGNSPLHF. DNA sequence: TGTGCCAGCAGACGGGAACGCGGTAATTCACCCCTCCACTTT.